The T cell receptor (beta chain) under discussion was sequenced for a study of T cell responses to AZD1222 COVID-19 vaccine. Study-wide background: Doses given second, at about 4 or about 12 weeks, were pooled.

Study-wide points: Baseline testing showed seropositivity in only a handful of AZD1222 recipients.

V gave up 0 bases and J gave up 13 bases; unmatched junction bases: 6. Per germline, CDR1 GTSNPN and CDR2 SVGIG (reference sequence). This CDR3 has 13 residues. This table comes from immunoSEQ multiplex PCR, and its TCRdb copy is limited to in-frame clones, with some not included. The data hold fewer than 55,000 clones, with 83% observed a single time. This clone was counted only a few times. Its antigen is unknown. The receptor was derived from an adult in good health. This chain connects TRBV30 to TRBJ2-5; 12 bases line up with TRBD2. Sequenced material: peripheral blood, taken on day 0 of AZD1222 vaccination. The DNA for the CDR3 is TGTGCCTGGAGTGTACTAGCGGGGGGTCCTTGGTACTTC. Translated: CAWSVLAGGPWYF.